A selection of T cell receptor beta chains follows, all from one sample in a study of PD-1 and CTLA-4 blockade in melanoma. Assay used: immunoSEQ multiplex PCR; TCRdb lists only in-frame clones, some missing. The sample carries 20,000 to 25,000 clones, approximately 88% recorded once. Sequences were derived from CD8+ T cells from peripheral blood, sampled before anti-PD-1 treatment. These receptors were collected from a human donor with melanoma. CDR3s include the opening cysteine and the closing phenylalanine or tryptophan. D genes are given only for firm matches. Size is stated for part of the rows, as once, few or many counts, or as a class when the clone is expanded.

size: NA
J: TRBJ2-3
V: TRBV4-2
D: TRBD2
DNA: TGTGCCAGCAGCCAAACTAGCGGTTTGAGGGATACGCAGTATTTT
CDR3: CASSQTSGLRDTQYF

size: NA
J: TRBJ1-1
V: TRBV19
D: NA
DNA: TGTGCCAGTAGTATTGGGGGGCAACCGAACACTGAAGCTTTCTTT
CDR3: CASSIGGQPNTEAFF

size: NA
J: TRBJ1-2
V: TRBV27
D: TRBD1
DNA: TGTGCCAGCAGTTTGGGGCAGGGGGGATTGGGAGGCTACACCTTC
CDR3: CASSLGQGGLGGYTF

size: NA
J: TRBJ2-7
V: TRBV7-8
D: TRBD1
DNA: TGTGCCAGCAGCTTAGAGGCGGGACAGGGGGGAGTAGGGTACGAGCAGTACTTC
CDR3: CASSLEAGQGGVGYEQYF

size: NA
J: TRBJ2-7
V: TRBV9
D: TRBD1
DNA: TGTGCCAGCAGCCCCGGGACAGGTTACGAGCAGTACTTC
CDR3: CASSPGTGYEQYF

size: NA
J: TRBJ1-4
V: TRBV7-8
D: NA
DNA: TGTGCCAGCAGCCCTACGGGGGGGGGCGGTGAAAAACTGTTTTTT
CDR3: CASSPTGGGGEKLFF

size: NA
J: TRBJ1-5
V: TRBV5-8
D: NA
DNA: TGTGCCAGCAGCTTGGACGGGGGGGTACGCAATCAGCCCCAGCATTTT
CDR3: CASSLDGGVRNQPQHF

size: NA
J: TRBJ2-4
V: TRBV5-6
D: NA
DNA: TGTGCCAGCAGCACATGGGCGAACATTCAGTACTTC
CDR3: CASSTWANIQYF

size: NA
J: TRBJ1-1
V: TRBV10-3
D: NA
DNA: TGTGCCACGCGCTGGGGGAATGATGAAGCTTTCTTT
CDR3: CATRWGNDEAFF

size: NA
J: TRBJ1-2
V: TRBV19
D: NA
DNA: TGTGCCAGTACCGAAGAAACAGGAAGCTATGGCTACACCTTC
CDR3: CASTEETGSYGYTF

size: NA
J: TRBJ2-2
V: TRBV5-5
D: NA
DNA: TGTGCCAGCAGGTTGATGGGGGAATTCGGGGAGCTGTTTTTT
CDR3: CASRLMGEFGELFF

size: NA
J: TRBJ2-3
V: TRBV28
D: TRBD1
DNA: TGTGCCAGCAGTGAGGGGGCCAGTGGCACAGATACGCAGTATTTT
CDR3: CASSEGASGTDTQYF

size: NA
J: TRBJ2-5
V: TRBV10-3
D: NA
DNA: TGTGCCATCAGTGAACTCGTACAAGAGACCCAGTACTTC
CDR3: CAISELVQETQYF

size: NA
J: TRBJ2-7
V: TRBV19
D: TRBD1
DNA: TGTGCCAGTAGCCCCCGGGACAGGGCCTCCTACGAGCAGTACTTC
CDR3: CASSPRDRASYEQYF

size: NA
J: TRBJ2-2
V: TRBV4-1
D: TRBD2
DNA: TGCGCCAGCAGCCAAGAAGGCGGGGGGCACATTGTTGCCGGGGAGCTGTTTTTT
CDR3: CASSQEGGGHIVAGELFF

size: NA
J: TRBJ2-1
V: TRBV11-2
D: NA
DNA: TGTGCCAGCAGCTTAGGGGCTAGGTCGGTGGATGAGCAGTTCTTC
CDR3: CASSLGARSVDEQFF

size: NA
J: TRBJ2-7
V: TRBV6-5
D: NA
DNA: TGTGCCAGCAGCCCCCTGAGGGTCTACGAGCAGTACTTC
CDR3: CASSPLRVYEQYF

size: NA
J: TRBJ1-5
V: TRBV12-3/TRBV12-4
D: NA
DNA: TGTGCCAGCAGTTTGGGCAATCAGCCCCAGCATTTT
CDR3: CASSLGNQPQHF

size: NA
J: TRBJ1-1
V: TRBV6-6
D: TRBD1
DNA: TGTGCCAGCAGTCCCGACAGGGGGCGCCTTGGAATGAACACTGAAGCTTTCTTT
CDR3: CASSPDRGRLGMNTEAFF

size: NA
J: TRBJ2-7
V: TRBV4-3
D: NA
DNA: TGCGCCAGCAGCCAAGGGTCTGGAAGCTCCTACGAGCAGTACTTC
CDR3: CASSQGSGSSYEQYF

size: NA
J: TRBJ2-3
V: TRBV19
D: TRBD2
DNA: TGTGCCAGTAGTTCGCAGGTTTTGGGCGGGGGGGCGGCAGATACGCAGTATTTT
CDR3: CASSSQVLGGGAADTQYF

size: NA
J: TRBJ1-1
V: TRBV19
D: TRBD1
DNA: TGTGCCAGTAGTTTCGAGGGGGCGAACACTGAAGCTTTCTTT
CDR3: CASSFEGANTEAFF

size: NA
J: TRBJ2-7
V: TRBV6-5
D: NA
DNA: TGTGCCAGCAGTTACTCAACCGGGTACGAGCAGTACTTC
CDR3: CASSYSTGYEQYF

size: NA
J: TRBJ2-3
V: TRBV3-1/TRBV3-2
D: NA
DNA: TGTGCCAGCAGCCAAGATATGGTAGCGAGGTCAGATACGCAGTATTTT
CDR3: CASSQDMVARSDTQYF

size: NA
J: TRBJ2-5
V: TRBV28
D: NA
DNA: TGTGCCAGCAGGTCGAGGGACCCACGCACAAGAGAGACCCAGTACTTC
CDR3: CASRSRDPRTRETQYF

size: NA
J: TRBJ2-1
V: TRBV27
D: NA
DNA: TGTGCCAGCAGTGAAGGGGGTCCTACCTCCTACAATGAGCAGTTCTTC
CDR3: CASSEGGPTSYNEQFF

size: NA
J: TRBJ2-7
V: TRBV24-1
D: NA
DNA: TGTGCCACCAGTGATTCCGAAGAGCAGTACTTC
CDR3: CATSDSEEQYF

size: NA
J: TRBJ2-1
V: TRBV30
D: NA
DNA: TGTGCCTGGAGTGTATCCCTTTACAATGAGCAGTTCTTC
CDR3: CAWSVSLYNEQFF

size: NA
J: TRBJ2-7
V: TRBV7-9
D: NA
DNA: TGTGCCAGCAGCTCGCCCCGGGACTCCTACGAGCAGTACTTC
CDR3: CASSSPRDSYEQYF

size: once
J: TRBJ2-7
V: TRBV2
D: NA
DNA: TGTGCCAGCAGTGAAAGACACCCTTTTAACTACGAGCAGTACTTC
CDR3: CASSERHPFNYEQYF

size: NA
J: TRBJ2-4
V: TRBV5-1
D: TRBD2
DNA: TGCGCCAGCAGCTCGGGAACTAGCGGGGGTGACATTCAGTACTTC
CDR3: CASSSGTSGGDIQYF

size: NA
J: TRBJ2-2
V: TRBV27
D: NA
DNA: TGTGCCAGCAGTTCGCGACAGGCCCTGGACACCGGGGAGCTGTTTTTT
CDR3: CASSSRQALDTGELFF

size: NA
J: TRBJ2-3
V: TRBV21-1
D: NA
DNA: TGTGCCAGCAGCACGACTACAGATACGCAGTATTTT
CDR3: CASSTTTDTQYF

size: NA
J: TRBJ2-2
V: TRBV24-1
D: NA
DNA: TGTGCCACCAGTGATTTTGCTCCAGGGAGGTGGGCCGGGGAGCTGTTTTTT
CDR3: CATSDFAPGRWAGELFF

size: NA
J: TRBJ1-5
V: TRBV28
D: NA
DNA: TGTGCCAGCAGTTTGGGGGTTAATCAGCCCCAGCATTTT
CDR3: CASSLGVNQPQHF

size: NA
J: TRBJ2-5
V: TRBV28
D: TRBD2
DNA: TGTGCCAGCAGTTCTCAGCGGGGGTTGGAGACCCAGTACTTC
CDR3: CASSSQRGLETQYF

size: few
J: TRBJ1-2
V: TRBV27
D: NA
DNA: TGTGCCAGCAGTGGGCGGACCGTAACCTATGGCTACACCTTC
CDR3: CASSGRTVTYGYTF

size: NA
J: TRBJ1-2
V: TRBV21-1
D: NA
DNA: TGTGCCAGCAGCAAAGGGGGACAGGGTCCCGTCGGGGATGGCTACACCTTC
CDR3: CASSKGGQGPVGDGYTF

size: NA
J: TRBJ1-1
V: TRBV19
D: NA
DNA: TGTGCCACCAACCTAGGGGGGCTTGGATACACTGAAGCTTTCTTT
CDR3: CATNLGGLGYTEAFF

size: NA
J: TRBJ2-7
V: TRBV7-7
D: NA
DNA: TGTGCCAGCAGCTTAGTTTTTGGGGGCTGTTTATACGAGCAGTACTTC
CDR3: CASSLVFGGCLYEQYF

size: NA
J: TRBJ2-3
V: TRBV12-3/TRBV12-4
D: NA
DNA: TGTGCCAGCAGGAGAAGCGGGGATACGCAGTATTTT
CDR3: CASRRSGDTQYF

size: NA
J: TRBJ1-6
V: TRBV13
D: NA
DNA: TGTGCCAGCAGCTTGGGGGCCGGCAATTCACCCCTCCACTTT
CDR3: CASSLGAGNSPLHF

size: NA
J: TRBJ1-2
V: TRBV2
D: NA
DNA: TGTGCCAGCAGTGAAAGATTATTCTATGGCTACACCTTC
CDR3: CASSERLFYGYTF

size: NA
J: TRBJ2-3
V: TRBV11-3
D: NA
DNA: TGTGCCAGCAGCTCCGGACCTCCGAGCACAGATACGCAGTATTTT
CDR3: CASSSGPPSTDTQYF

size: NA
J: TRBJ1-1
V: TRBV27
D: NA
DNA: TGTGCCAGCAGTTTATCGACTCGAACTGAAGCTTTCTTT
CDR3: CASSLSTRTEAFF

size: NA
J: TRBJ1-2
V: TRBV9
D: TRBD1
DNA: TGTGCCAGCAGCGTAGCTAGAGACAGGGAGGAGAGTGGCTACACCTTC
CDR3: CASSVARDREESGYTF

size: NA
J: TRBJ2-6
V: TRBV9
D: NA
DNA: TGTGCCAGCAGTGGGACGCTTACAGGCGACGGGGCCAACGTCCTGACTTTC
CDR3: CASSGTLTGDGANVLTF